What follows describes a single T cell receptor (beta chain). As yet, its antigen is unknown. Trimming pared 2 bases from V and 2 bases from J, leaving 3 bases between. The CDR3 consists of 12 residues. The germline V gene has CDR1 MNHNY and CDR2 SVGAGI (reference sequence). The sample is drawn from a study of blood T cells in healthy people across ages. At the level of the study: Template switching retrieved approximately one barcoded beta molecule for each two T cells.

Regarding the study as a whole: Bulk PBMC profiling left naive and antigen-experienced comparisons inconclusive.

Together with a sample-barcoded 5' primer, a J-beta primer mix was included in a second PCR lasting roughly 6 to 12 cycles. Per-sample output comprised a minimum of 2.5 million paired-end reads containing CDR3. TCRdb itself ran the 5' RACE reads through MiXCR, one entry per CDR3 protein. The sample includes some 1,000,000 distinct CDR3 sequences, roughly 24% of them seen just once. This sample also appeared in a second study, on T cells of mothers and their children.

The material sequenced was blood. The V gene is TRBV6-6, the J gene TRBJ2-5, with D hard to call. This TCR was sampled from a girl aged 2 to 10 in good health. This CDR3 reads CASSYTQETQYF. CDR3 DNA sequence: TGTGCCAGCAGTTACACACAAGAGACCCAGTACTTC.